Presented here are 19 T cell receptor beta chains from one specimen sequenced in a study of blood T cell repertoires in COVID-19. TCRdb's table, derived via immunoSEQ multiplex PCR, lists solely in-frame clones and lacks some. The table lists some 250,000 clones, 75% to 90% of them singletons. What was sequenced was PBMCs or T cells enriched from blood (not recorded which). These receptors all come from a woman in her forties or fifties who had recovered from COVID-19.

The V and J genes are TRBV2 and TRBJ1-5; TRBD1 matches 9 bases. Germline CDR1 reads SNHLY; CDR2 reads FYNNEI. With 7 bases clipped from V and 1 base from J, the junction kept 5 bases outside the gene matches. CDR3 size: 15 residues. The CDR3 loop reads CASILDRGSNQPQHF. CDR3 sequence (DNA): TGTGCCAGCATTCTAGACAGGGGGAGCAATCAGCCCCAGCATTTT.

The chain links TRBV5-1 to TRBJ1-6; D is possibly TRBD1 (5 bases). V was pared by 3 bases and J by 0 bases, with 13 bases between. CDR3 length: 17 amino acids. Germline V CDR1 and CDR2: SGHRS, YFSETQ. CDR3 residues: CASSWGTQNSYNSPLHF. CDR3 sequence (DNA): TGCGCCAGCAGCTGGGGGACTCAGAACTCCTATAATTCACCCCTCCACTTT.

This clone appeared a single time. One junction end disagrees with the germline gene, perhaps due to a read error. The V gene is TRBV28, the J gene TRBJ1-5, with TRBD1 matching 10 bases. Per germline, CDR1 MDHEN and CDR2 SYDVKM. The CDR3 is made up of 16 amino acids. CDR3 bases: TGTGCCAGCAGTTTTCGAGAGACAGGGGGCAACCAGCCCCAGCATTTT. Translating it yields CASSFRETGGNQPQHF.

The V and J genes are TRBV5-1 and TRBJ2-3, with 11 bases aligning to TRBD2. V dropped 4 bases and J dropped 5; count of bases not matched to a gene: 3. Germline CDR1 and CDR2: SGHRS and YFSETQ. This CDR3 has 14 residues. CDR3 region: CASSLAGGLDTQYF. The CDR3 DNA is TGCGCCAGCAGCCTAGCGGGAGGTTTAGATACGCAGTATTTT.

J is TRBJ1-2 and V is TRBV6-5; D perhaps matches TRBD1 (6 bases). Trimming took off 8 bases at V and 2 bases at J, with 6 bases between the two ends. From germline, CDR1 is MNHEY and CDR2 SVGAGI. This CDR3 contains 11 residues. CDR3 sequence reads: CASQGNYGYTF. CDR3 sequence (DNA): TGTGCCAGCCAGGGGAACTATGGCTACACCTTC.

In DNA, the CDR3 is TGTGCCAGTAGTCCTACTAGCCAAAATTACAATGAGCAGTTCTTC. Translated, it gives CASSPTSQNYNEQFF. The chain is built from TRBV19 and TRBJ2-1; D might be TRBD2 (6 bases). The V gene lost 5 bases and the J gene lost 4 bases, with 15 bases spanning the gap. The germline V gene encodes CDR1 LNHDA and CDR2 SQIVND (reference sequence). This CDR3 contains 15 residues.

This clone was seen only a few times. CDR3 nucleotides: TGTGCCAGCAGTTACTTAGGAGCAACCTACAATGAGCAGTTCTTC. It is translated as CASSYLGATYNEQFF. V usage is TRBV6-5 and J usage is TRBJ2-1; D call uncertain. V was cut by 1 base and J by 2 bases, with 9 bases left in between. Germline CDR1 and CDR2: MNHEY and SVGAGI. The CDR3 runs 15 residues.

The rearrangement uses TRBV19 and TRBJ2-5; 11 positions match TRBD1. The germline CDR1 and CDR2 sequences are LNHDA and SQIVND (reference sequence). V gave up 4 bases and J gave up 4 bases; unmatched junction bases: 2. This CDR3 has 14 residues. This chain's CDR3 is CASSTGQGGETQYF. The CDR3 bases are TGTGCCAGTAGTACGGGACAGGGGGGAGAGACCCAGTACTTC.

The chain links TRBV5-4 to TRBJ1-1; 7 bases align to TRBD1. CDR1 and CDR2 (germline): SGHNT, YYREEE (reference sequence). This CDR3 is built from 16 residues. Germline trimming cut 5 bases from V and 1 base from J; bases unmatched to any gene: 11. The CDR3 region is CASRAGQSTANTEAFF. The CDR3 nucleotides are TGTGCCAGCAGGGCGGGACAGTCAACAGCGAACACTGAAGCTTTCTTT.

This clone was detected once. J is TRBJ2-1 and V is TRBV19, with D possibly being TRBD2 (6 bases). This CDR3 region has 14 residues. V was trimmed by 9 bases and J by 7 bases, leaving 19 bases between them. CDR1 is LNHDA, CDR2 SQIVND, per germline (reference sequence). The CDR3 sequence: CASRMGRSQNEQFF. In DNA form, the CDR3 reads TGTGCCAGCCGCATGGGGAGGTCCCAAAATGAGCAGTTCTTC.

This chain links TRBV27 with TRBJ1-3; D uncertain. The germline V and J ends were trimmed by 3 bases and 0 bases, with 9 bases remaining between them. CDR1 and CDR2 from the germline V gene are MNHEY and SMNVEV (reference sequence). The CDR3 extends over 15 amino acids. The DNA for the CDR3 is TGTGCCAGCAGTTTTTCGGGTTCCTCTGGAAACACCATATATTTT. It specifies CASSFSGSSGNTIYF.

The chain couples TRBV28 to TRBJ2-1; D may be TRBD2 (5 bases). The germline V and J ends were trimmed by 3 bases and 11 bases, with 11 bases remaining between them. This CDR3 is 12 amino acids long. Germline V gives CDR1 MDHEN, CDR2 SYDVKM. This chain's CDR3 is CASSFQEAKQFF. The CDR3 DNA reads TGTGCCAGCAGTTTCCAGGAGGCCAAGCAGTTCTTC.

The V gene is TRBV5-4, the J gene TRBJ2-2, with TRBD1 matching 8 bases. The CDR3 spans 17 residues. Trimming removed 2 bases from V and 8 bases from J; junction bases left unmatched: 14. In germline, CDR1 is SGHNT, CDR2 YYREEE (reference sequence). DNA for the CDR3: TGTGCCAGCAGCTTACCCGGTCGACAGGGGCTTATGGGGGAGCTGTTTTTT. Amino acids: CASSLPGRQGLMGELFF.

This chain connects TRBV5-1 to TRBJ2-1, with TRBD2 matching over 9 bases. Trimming took 4 bases from V and 8 from J; bases not matched to a gene: 4. The CDR3 has 13 amino acids. In germline, CDR1 is SGHRS, CDR2 YFSETQ. CDR3 region: CASSTGLAYEQFF. In DNA, the CDR3 is TGCGCCAGCAGCACGGGACTAGCATATGAGCAGTTCTTC. Supplemented by reference TRBV5-1 and TRBJ2-1, the full variable domain reads KAGVTQTPRYLIKTRGQQVTLSCSPISGHRSVSWYQQTPGQGLQFLFEYFSETQRNKGNFPGRFSGRQFSNSRSEMNVSTLELGDSALYLCASSTGLAYEQFFGPGTRLTVL.

The chain is built from TRBV15 and TRBJ1-4; D is perhaps TRBD1 (6 bases). Germline V gene lookup returns CDR1 LNHNV and CDR2 YYDKDF (reference sequence). Trimming cost V 3 bases and J 1 base, with 12 bases left between them. The CDR3 runs 16 residues. The chain's CDR3 is CATSRTLGGTNEKLFF. Written as DNA, the CDR3 is TGTGCCACCAGCAGGACCTTAGGGGGAACTAATGAAAAACTGTTTTTT.

The chain employs TRBV3-1 (or the pseudogene TRBV3-2) and TRBJ2-7, with 12 bases matching TRBD2. From germline, CDR1 is LGHDT and CDR2 YNNKEL (reference sequence). This CDR3 contains 17 residues. V lost 2 bases to trimming and J lost 3 bases; unmatched junction nucleotides: 8. CDR3 DNA: TGTGCCAGCAGCCAAAGGATAGGACTAGCGGGGATCTACGAGCAGTACTTC. Protein product: CASSQRIGLAGIYEQYF.

This chain links TRBV7-6 with TRBJ2-1, with a weak D call TRBD2 (6 bases). V dropped 1 base and J dropped 4 bases, with 14 bases sitting between them. Germline lookup yields CDR1 SGHVS and CDR2 FNYEAQ. The CDR3 contains 16 residues. The CDR3 sequence is CASSLGPTAGYNEQFF. CDR3 nucleotide sequence: TGTGCCAGCAGCTTAGGGCCTACCGCGGGGTACAATGAGCAGTTCTTC.

The rearrangement joins TRBV3-1 (or the pseudogene TRBV3-2) to TRBJ2-1; tentative D call: TRBD2 (5 bases). This CDR3 has 16 amino acids. Germline V gene sequence: CDR1 LGHDT, CDR2 YNNKEL (reference sequence). V lost 3 bases and J 0 bases, leaving 12 bases between the germline ends. CDR3 sequence: CASSHGGLRSYNEQFF. DNA of the CDR3: TGTGCCAGCAGCCACGGAGGCCTTCGCTCCTACAATGAGCAGTTCTTC.

The rearrangement links TRBV6-1 to TRBJ2-7; tentative D call: TRBD1 (5 bases). The germline V gene encodes CDR1 MNHNS and CDR2 SASEGT. Trimming pared 3 bases from V and 3 bases from J, leaving 9 bases between. The CDR3 loop spans 13 amino acids. The CDR3 sequence is CASSEQGNYEQYF. DNA for the CDR3: TGTGCCAGCAGTGAGCAGGGAAACTACGAGCAGTACTTC.